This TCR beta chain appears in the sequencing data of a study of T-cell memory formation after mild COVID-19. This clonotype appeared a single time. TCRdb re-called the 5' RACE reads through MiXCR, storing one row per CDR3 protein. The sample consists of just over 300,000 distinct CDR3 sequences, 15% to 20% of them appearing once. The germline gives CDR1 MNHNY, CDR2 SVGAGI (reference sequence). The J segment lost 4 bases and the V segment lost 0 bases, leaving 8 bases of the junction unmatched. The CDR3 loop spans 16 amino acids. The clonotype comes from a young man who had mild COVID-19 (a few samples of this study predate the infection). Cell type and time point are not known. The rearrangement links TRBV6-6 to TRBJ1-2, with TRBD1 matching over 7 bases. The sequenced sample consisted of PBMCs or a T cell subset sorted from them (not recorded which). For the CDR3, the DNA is TGTGCCAGCAGTTACTCACTACAGGGGCCGGGCTATGGCTACACCTTC. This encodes CASSYSLQGPGYGYTF.